The 20 T cell receptor beta chains below all came from one sample that was sequenced in a study of sequential checkpoint blockade in melanoma. As to treatment: randomized to nivolumab then ipilimumab (arm A) or the reverse (arm B). Produced via immunoSEQ multiplex PCR; TCRdb's table is partial and in-frame only. This sample carries some 14,000 clones, around 77% of them seen once, and the ten largest clones take 25% to 35%. The sample in question was CD8+ T cells sorted from blood (inferred from file names), obtained from a patient given nivolumab and ipilimumab in sequence. These receptor sequences come from a human donor with melanoma.

The chain combines TRBV9 with TRBJ1-6; D gene uncertain. CDR1 SGDLS and CDR2 YYNGEE come from the germline V gene. The CDR3 has 15 residues. V was cut by 1 base and J by 4 bases, with 9 bases left in between. The CDR3 bases are TGTGCCAGCAGCGTATTCGAGACATATAATTCACCCCTCCACTTT. Its translation: CASSVFETYNSPLHF. The full variable domain, rest sourced from reference TRBV9 and TRBJ1-6, is DSGVTQTPKHLITATGQRVTLRCSPRSGDLSVYWYQQSLDQGLQFLIQYYNGEERAKGNILERFSAQQFPDLHSELNLSSLELGDSALYFCASSVFETYNSPLHFGNGTRLTVT.

Only a few counts were recorded for this clone. This chain joins TRBV6-5 and TRBJ1-2, with D unclear. V lost 0 bases, J lost 2 bases, and 10 bases lay in between. The CDR3 has 15 amino acids. Germline V gene sequence: CDR1 MNHEY, CDR2 SVGAGI. The CDR3 loop is CASSYSIWANYGYTF. CDR3 DNA sequence: TGTGCCAGCAGTTACTCGATTTGGGCGAACTATGGCTACACCTTC.

V and J are TRBV19 and TRBJ2-2, with 10 bases lining up with TRBD1. This CDR3 comprises 17 residues. With V trimmed by 9 bases and J by 1 base, 11 bases remained unmatched. Per germline, CDR1 LNHDA and CDR2 SQIVND (reference sequence). CDR3 in DNA: TGTGCCAGCTTAAGGGATGGGACAGGGGTGAACACCGGGGAGCTGTTTTTT. Its protein product is CASLRDGTGVNTGELFF.

This chain connects TRBV18 to TRBJ1-2, with a possible D match to TRBD1 (6 bases). The CDR3 has 15 residues. Germline V CDR1 and CDR2: KGHSH, LQKENI. V was cut by 2 bases and J by 4 bases, with 14 bases left in between. This CDR3 reads CASSPFSGDPYGYTF. CDR3 nucleotide sequence: TGTGCCAGCTCACCATTCTCAGGGGATCCCTATGGCTACACCTTC.

The rearrangement links TRBV27 to TRBJ2-1, with D possibly matching TRBD1 (5 bases). Trimming removed 2 bases from V and 0 bases from J, with 8 bases in between. This CDR3 spans 15 amino acids. CDR1 and CDR2 (germline): MNHEY, SMNVEV (reference sequence). DNA of the CDR3: TGTGCCAGCAGTTTAACACAGGCCTCCTACAATGAGCAGTTCTTC. As protein: CASSLTQASYNEQFF.

The rearrangement joins TRBV9 to TRBJ2-2; D remains ambiguous. The CDR3 extends over 13 amino acids. Trimming shortened V by 3 bases and J by 6 bases, and 9 bases separated the two germline ends. The germline CDR1 and CDR2 sequences are SGDLS and YYNGEE. This chain's CDR3 is CASSADNAGELFF. CDR3 nucleotide sequence: TGTGCCAGCAGCGCCGACAATGCCGGGGAGCTGTTTTTT.

This clone was picked up a small number of times. The rearrangement joins TRBV5-6 to TRBJ1-6; 8 bases are shared with TRBD1. The trim removed 4 bases at V and 5 bases at J, leaving 11 bases unmatched. This CDR3 has 17 residues. The germline V gene has CDR1 SGHDT and CDR2 YYEEEE. The CDR3 DNA follows: TGTGCCAGCAGCGCGCAGAGACAGGGGAGGGATAATTCACCCCTCCACTTT. Translation: CASSAQRQGRDNSPLHF.

The chain employs TRBV5-6 and TRBJ1-3; 12 nucleotides agree with TRBD1. V was pared by 2 bases and J by 4 bases, with 4 bases of the junction left unmatched. The length of the CDR3 is 16 residues. CDR1 and CDR2 (germline): SGHDT, YYEEEE. The CDR3 DNA is TGTGCCAGCAGCTTCCGGGACAGGGGGCTCGGAAACACCATATATTTT. This codes for CASSFRDRGLGNTIYF.

The chain has TRBV7-9 and TRBJ2-3; 7 positions agree with TRBD1. The CDR3 length is 17 residues. CDR1 and CDR2 from the germline V gene are SEHNR and FQNEAQ (reference sequence). V was pared by 4 bases and J by 1 base, with 11 bases of the junction left unmatched. The chain's CDR3 is CASSSLTGEEGTDTQYF. Here the CDR3 DNA reads TGTGCCAGCAGCTCTTTAACAGGGGAAGAGGGCACAGATACGCAGTATTTT.

This rearrangement joins TRBV1 to TRBJ1-1. TRBV1 is classified as a pseudogene. The CDR3 sequence is 11 residues long. CDR3 nucleotides: TGCACCAGCAGCCTAATAGCTGAAGCTTTCTTT. Its protein is CTSSLIAEAFF.

The rearrangement links TRBV9 to TRBJ2-5; 9 positions match TRBD2. The end of the DNA aligns better with TRBJ2-7, so the J call may be wrong. The V gene's germline CDR1 is SGDLS and CDR2 YYNGEE. The CDR3 is made up of 15 amino acids. CDR3: CASSVSGSHSYEQYF. CDR3 bases: TGTGCCAGCAGCGTTAGCGGGAGCCACTCCTACGAGCAGTACTTC.

The gene calls are TRBV10-3 and TRBJ1-1, with a possible D match to TRBD1 (5 bases). Germline CDR1 reads ENHRY; CDR2 reads SYGVKD. CDR3 length equals 18 residues. V lost 6 bases, J lost 6 bases, and 29 bases lay in between. The CDR3 bases are TGTGCCATCAGGGACTCGATAGGCGGGGGGGTGGTAGTCGCTGAAGCTTTCTTT. Translated, it gives CAIRDSIGGGVVVAEAFF.

This clone was counted once. The genes are TRBV6-6 and TRBJ2-7; tentative D call: TRBD1 (6 bases). CDR3 length: 16 residues. V lost 2 bases, J lost 3 bases, and 17 bases lay in between. CDR1 is MNHNY and CDR2 is SVGAGI in the germline V gene (reference sequence). The CDR3 is CASSYLTDRISYEQYF. In DNA, the CDR3 is TGTGCCAGCAGTTACCTAACGGACAGAATAAGCTACGAGCAGTACTTC.

This chain links TRBV30 with TRBJ1-5; D uncertain. The germline V gene has CDR1 GTSNPN and CDR2 SVGIG (reference sequence). V dropped 0 bases and J dropped 3 bases, with 12 bases sitting between them. The CDR3 runs to 15 residues. The CDR3 region is CAWSVSGSVNQPQHF. DNA of the CDR3: TGTGCCTGGAGTGTATCCGGGTCGGTCAATCAGCCCCAGCATTTT.

Notes on this clone: The same CDR3 can be traced to other DNA sequences in this sample. This chain joins TRBV5-6 and TRBJ2-7, with D perhaps TRBD2 (5 bases). The V gene's germline CDR1 is SGHDT and CDR2 YYEEEE. V dropped 0 bases and J dropped 7 bases, with 8 bases sitting between them. The CDR3 has 12 residues. CDR3 bases: TGTGCCAGCAGCTTGGTGGGAGTGGAGCAGTACTTC. It translates to CASSLVGVEQYF.

This sequence joins TRBV7-6 and TRBJ1-2; D might be TRBD1 (6 bases). Trimming took off 1 base at V and 5 bases at J, with 14 bases between the two ends. The CDR3 covers 15 residues. The V gene's germline CDR1 is SGHVS and CDR2 FNYEAQ. CDR3 sequence (DNA): TGTGCCAGCAGCTTAGGAATCAGGACAGATTATGGCTACACCTTC. Protein sequence: CASSLGIRTDYGYTF.

The genes are TRBV6-1 and TRBJ1-5, with 7 bases aligning to TRBD1. There are 17 residues in the CDR3. With 7 bases clipped from V and 0 bases from J, the junction kept 12 bases outside the gene matches. Per germline, CDR1 MNHNS and CDR2 SASEGT. In DNA, the CDR3 is TGTGCCAGCACTGAGGGGGCGGACTGGACTAGCAATCAGCCCCAGCATTTT. It yields the protein CASTEGADWTSNQPQHF.

This chain uses TRBV6-5 with TRBJ1-5; a weak D match, TRBD1 (5 bases). Per germline, CDR1 MNHEY and CDR2 SVGAGI. The CDR3 is made up of 15 amino acids. Trimming left V 4 bases short and J 2 bases short, with 12 bases between. The CDR3 bases are TGTGCCAGCAGTTTAGGGCAGGGCGGCAATCAGCCCCAGCATTTT. The encoded protein is CASSLGQGGNQPQHF.

V usage is TRBV6-4 and J usage is TRBJ2-2, with 7 bases identical to TRBD1. The CDR3 loop spans 14 amino acids. With V trimmed by 2 bases and J by 6 bases, 3 bases remained unmatched. The germline V gene has CDR1 MRHNA and CDR2 SNTAGT. The CDR3 bases are TGTGCCAGCAGTGACGGACAGGATCCCGGGGAGCTGTTTTTT. Its protein product is CASSDGQDPGELFF.

In DNA, the CDR3 is TGTGCCAGTAGTACGCCTCGACTATCATCCTACAATGAGCAGTTCTTC. Its protein product is CASSTPRLSSYNEQFF. V is TRBV19 and J is TRBJ2-1; tentative D call: TRBD2 (5 bases). The CDR3 is made up of 16 amino acids. V was trimmed by 4 bases and J by 1 base, leaving 14 bases between them. CDR1 LNHDA and CDR2 SQIVND come from the germline V gene (reference sequence).